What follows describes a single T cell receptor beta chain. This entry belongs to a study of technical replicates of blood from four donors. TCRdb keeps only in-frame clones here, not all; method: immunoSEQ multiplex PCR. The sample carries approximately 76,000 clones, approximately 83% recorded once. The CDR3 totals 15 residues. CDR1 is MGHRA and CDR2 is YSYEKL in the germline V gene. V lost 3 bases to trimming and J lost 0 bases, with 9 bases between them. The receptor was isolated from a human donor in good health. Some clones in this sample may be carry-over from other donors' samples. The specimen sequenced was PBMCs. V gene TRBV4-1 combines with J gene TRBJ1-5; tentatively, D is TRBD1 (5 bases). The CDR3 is CASSQQGASNQPQHF. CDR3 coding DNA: TGCGCCAGCAGCCAGCAGGGTGCTAGCAATCAGCCCCAGCATTTT.